Each of the 10 T cell receptor beta chains below was sequenced from the same sample in a study of monozygotic twins with cystic fibrosis. Sequenced by immunoSEQ multiplex PCR; TCRdb stores in-frame clones only, minus some. This table has 13,000 to 15,000 clones, about 98% appearing once. Source material: blood. The receptors originated from a girl aged 2 to 9 with cystic fibrosis.

This chain connects TRBV5-1 to TRBJ2-2; D is ambiguous. The CDR3 contains 15 residues. CDR1 and CDR2 from the germline V gene are SGHRS and YFSETQ. Trimming took off 6 bases at V and 1 base at J, with 13 bases between the two ends. The DNA for the CDR3 is TGCGCCAGCACTCACAGAGCGTTGAACACCGGGGAGCTGTTTTTT. Translation: CASTHRALNTGELFF.

The gene calls are TRBV10-2 and TRBJ1-4; weak D call: TRBD1 (6 bases). The V end was cut by 1 base, the J end by 5 bases, with 17 bases between. CDR1 and CDR2 (germline): WSHSY, SAAADI. The CDR3 has 17 residues. CDR3 amino acids: CASSEFLGAGENEKLFF. CDR3 bases: TGCGCCAGCAGTGAGTTTCTGGGGGCAGGGGAAAATGAAAAACTGTTTTTT.

This chain links TRBV19 with TRBJ2-3; 7 bases line up with TRBD1. The CDR3 runs 15 residues. Trimming at V came to 2 bases and at J to 0 bases, leaving 2 bases not matched to a gene. Germline V gene lookup returns CDR1 LNHDA and CDR2 SQIVND (reference sequence). For the CDR3, the DNA is TGTGCCAGTAGTATAACAGGGGCTAGCACAGATACGCAGTATTTT. Amino acid sequence: CASSITGASTDTQYF.

The rearrangement joins TRBV5-1 to TRBJ2-3; D is undetermined. The germline gives CDR1 SGHRS, CDR2 YFSETQ. The CDR3 consists of 15 residues. Trimming took 2 bases from V and 1 from J, leaving 11 bases between them. The CDR3: CASSFLEPRTDTQYF. CDR3 nucleotides: TGCGCCAGCAGCTTTCTAGAGCCCCGCACAGATACGCAGTATTTT.

The chain recombines TRBV5-1 with TRBJ1-2; 9 bases match TRBD1. V lost 3 bases, J lost 9 bases, and 9 bases stayed unmatched. This CDR3 has 14 residues. CDR1 and CDR2 (germline): SGHRS, YFSETQ. This chain's CDR3 is CASSSPSTGGSYTF. CDR3 nucleotide sequence: TGCGCCAGCAGCTCCCCCTCGACAGGGGGGAGCTACACCTTC.

The chain employs TRBV30 and TRBJ1-6; 7 bases agree with TRBD1. V lost 0 bases and J lost 8; bases outside the gene matches: 7. CDR1 and CDR2 (germline): GTSNPN, SVGIG (reference sequence). The CDR3 is made up of 15 amino acids. The CDR3 sequence: CAWSVRAGGDSPLHF. Written as DNA, the CDR3 is TGTGCCTGGAGTGTACGTGCAGGGGGTGATTCACCCCTCCACTTT.

The chain carries TRBV5-4 and TRBJ1-4; 7 bases agree with TRBD1. Germline V gene data show CDR1 as SGHNT and CDR2 as YYREEE (reference sequence). V was clipped by 6 bases and J by 6 bases; unmatched bases: 11. The CDR3 consists of 15 residues. The CDR3 region has the DNA TGTGCCAGCACCCGAAAAGGGGGCGCGGATGAAAAACTGTTTTTT. Its protein is CASTRKGGADEKLFF.

V gene TRBV28 combines with J gene TRBJ2-2; TRBD2 aligns across 14 bases. The CDR3 length is 19 residues. V gave up 4 bases and J gave up 1 base; unmatched junction bases: 8. The germline V gene encodes CDR1 MDHEN and CDR2 SYDVKM. The CDR3 sequence is CASSWDTGTSGRNTGELFF. The CDR3 nucleotides read TGTGCCAGCAGTTGGGACACGGGGACTAGCGGGAGGAACACCGGGGAGCTGTTTTTT.

The gene calls are TRBV7-2 and TRBJ2-3; D is uncertain. Trimming cost V 1 base and J 0 bases, with 8 bases left between them. This CDR3 spans 15 amino acids. The germline V gene encodes CDR1 SGHTA and CDR2 FQGNSA. CDR3: CASSLDTLSTDTQYF. DNA of the CDR3: TGTGCCAGCAGCTTAGATACTCTTAGCACAGATACGCAGTATTTT.

This clone was recorded once. The gene calls are TRBV27 and TRBJ2-2; D is uncertain. The CDR3 has 12 amino acids. Germline CDR1 MNHEY, CDR2 SMNVEV (reference sequence). Trimming removed 6 bases from V and 2 bases from J, with 4 bases in between. In nucleotides, the CDR3 is TGTGCCAGCAGCTCAAACACCGGGGAGCTGTTTTTT. Its translation is CASSSNTGELFF.